The TCR beta chain described here comes from a study of CD8 T cells in Susac syndrome. RNA, at roughly 0.45 to 1 ug, was reverse transcribed with random hexamers. TCRdb reprocessed the immunoSEQ multiplex PCR reads with MiXCR, giving one entry per CDR3 protein. The table records more than 120,000 distinct CDR3 sequences, roughly 95% of them present only once. In this sample, this clonotype turned up once. Per germline, CDR1 SEHNR and CDR2 FQNEAQ (reference sequence). The CDR3 runs 13 residues. V lost 0 bases and J 3 bases, leaving 6 bases between the germline ends. The chain recombines TRBV7-9 with TRBJ2-7; no reliable D call. Sequencing was done on a sample of CD4+ T cells from PBMCs. The TCR sequence derives from a human donor in good health. CDR3 residues: CASSLAGNYEQYF. CDR3 coding DNA: TGTGCCAGCAGCTTAGCAGGGAACTACGAGCAGTACTTC.